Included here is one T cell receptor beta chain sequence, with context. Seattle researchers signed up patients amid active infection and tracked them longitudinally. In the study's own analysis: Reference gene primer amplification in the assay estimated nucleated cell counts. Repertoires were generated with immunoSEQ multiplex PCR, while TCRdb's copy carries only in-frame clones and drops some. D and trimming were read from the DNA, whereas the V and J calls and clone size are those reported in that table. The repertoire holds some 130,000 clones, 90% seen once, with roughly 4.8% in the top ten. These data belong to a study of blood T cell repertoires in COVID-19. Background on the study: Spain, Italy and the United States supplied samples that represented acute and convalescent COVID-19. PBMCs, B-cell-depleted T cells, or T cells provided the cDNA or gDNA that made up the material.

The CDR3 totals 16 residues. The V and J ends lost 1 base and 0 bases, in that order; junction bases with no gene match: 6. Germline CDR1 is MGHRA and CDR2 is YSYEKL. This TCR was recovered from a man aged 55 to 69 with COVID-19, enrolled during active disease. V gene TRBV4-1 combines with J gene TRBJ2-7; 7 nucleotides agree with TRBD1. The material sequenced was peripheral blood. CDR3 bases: TGCGCCAGCAGCCAAGGAGGGACAGCTAGCTCCTACGAGCAGTACTTC. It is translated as CASSQGGTASSYEQYF.